This T cell receptor beta chain was retrieved from a study of OX40 agonist ivuxolimab in advanced cancers. Sequenced by immunoSEQ multiplex PCR; TCRdb stores in-frame clones only, minus some. Here the sample spans 30,000 to 35,000 clones, around four fifths being singletons. The CDR3 runs 15 residues. Per the germline V gene, CDR1 is SGHTA and CDR2 is FQGTGA. Trimming removed 0 bases from V and 3 bases from J; junction bases left unmatched: 3. For this clone: This sample also contains other DNA sequences that code for the same CDR3.

This chain uses TRBV7-3 with TRBJ2-3; 7 bases fit TRBD2. This TCR came from an adult with an advanced solid tumor such as melanoma, head and neck, liver or kidney cancer. The sequencing here drew on CD4+ or CD8+ T cells sorted from blood, taken in a trial of the OX40 agonist ivuxolimab. The CDR3 region has the DNA TGTGCCAGCAGCTTAACGAGCGGGGAAACAGATACGCAGTATTTT. Amino acids: CASSLTSGETDTQYF.